These T cell receptor beta chains were read from a single sample in a study of blood T cell repertoires in COVID-19. TCRdb's table, derived via immunoSEQ multiplex PCR, lists solely in-frame clones and lacks some. Altogether approximately 210,000 clones are present, 81% being singletons, with the ten largest covering around 8.9%. Sequences were obtained from PBMCs or T cells enriched from blood (not recorded which). The receptors were sampled from a woman aged 50 to 60 with acute COVID-19. The CDR3 runs from the conserved cysteine through the conserved F or W. Each record gives: V gene, clone size, J gene, D gene, CDR3 DNA, CDR3 protein. D genes are given only for firm matches. Expanded clones get a size class; other rows say once, few or many, or leave the size out.

>TRBV18|.|TRBJ2-5|.
TGTGCCAGCTCACCACCGGCAGGGTTTAGGGAGACCCAGTACTTC
CASSPPAGFRETQYF
>TRBV7-5|.|TRBJ2-4|.
TGTGTCAGAAGCTTATGTTGGTACAGGGACGGCGGCAAAAACATTCAGTACTTC
CVRSLCWYRDGGKNIQYF
>TRBV5-1|.|TRBJ1-2|TRBD1
TGCGCCAGCAGCTTGGGTTCGTCAGGGGGCAACTATGGCTACACCTTC
CASSLGSSGGNYGYTF
>TRBV27|few|TRBJ2-7|.
TGTGCCAGCAGTTTCCCTTCCCAGGGGCGATACGAGCAGTACTTC
CASSFPSQGRYEQYF
>TRBV5-1|.|TRBJ2-5|TRBD2
TGCGCCAGCAGCTTGGGTAGCGGGCCTCTCCAAGAGACCCAGTACTTC
CASSLGSGPLQETQYF
>TRBV10-2|few|TRBJ1-5|TRBD1
TGCGCCAGCAGTGCAGACAGGGGCAATCAGCCCCAGCATTTT
CASSADRGNQPQHF
>TRBV27|.|TRBJ2-5|TRBD2
TGTGCCAGCAGTGCCATCTTCTTGGGGGGGCAAGAGACCCAGTACTTC
CASSAIFLGGQETQYF
>TRBV27|.|TRBJ2-7|TRBD2
TGTGCCAGCAGTGCCAAGGGACTAGCGGGAGCTTACGAGCAGTACTTC
CASSAKGLAGAYEQYF
>TRBV6-2/TRBV6-3|few|TRBJ2-2|.
TGTGCCAGCAGTTACTCTGCGGGATGGGCCGGGGAGCTGTTTTTT
CASSYSAGWAGELFF
>TRBV10-3|few|TRBJ1-1|TRBD1
TGTGCCATCAGTGCAGGGGGCACTGAAGCTTTCTTT
CAISAGGTEAFF
>TRBV6-1|.|TRBJ1-2|.
TGTGCCAGCAGTAATACAGGGAACTATGGCTACACCTTC
CASSNTGNYGYTF
>TRBV19|.|TRBJ1-1|.
TGTGCCAGTAGTCCAGGGTACCCGAACACTGAAGCTTTCTTT
CASSPGYPNTEAFF
>TRBV28|.|TRBJ1-1|TRBD1
TGTGCCACCTTGGTGAGGGGGCGAGGTACTGAAGCTTTCTTT
CATLVRGRGTEAFF
>TRBV29-1|.|TRBJ1-3|TRBD1
TGCAGCGCTAAGGGGGCCCCCCTTGGAAACACCATATATTTT
CSAKGAPLGNTIYF
>TRBV5-1|.|TRBJ2-1|TRBD2
TGCGCCAGCAGCTTCAATTACGGGACGGGGGGATACAATGAGCAGTTCTTC
CASSFNYGTGGYNEQFF
>TRBV28|.|TRBJ1-1|.
TGTGCCAGCAGGAAGGGAGAAATGAACACTGAAGCTTTCTTT
CASRKGEMNTEAFF
>TRBV19|.|TRBJ2-1|.
TGTGCCAGTAGGAAGGACTCGACCATATACAATGAGCAGTTCTTC
CASRKDSTIYNEQFF
>TRBV28|.|TRBJ2-5|.
TGTGCCAGCAGTCAGTCAGTGGAGACCCAGTACTTC
CASSQSVETQYF
>TRBV2|.|TRBJ2-2|.
TGTGCCAGCAGCCCACAGGGTTACACCGGGGAGCTGTTTTTT
CASSPQGYTGELFF
>TRBV6-4|.|TRBJ1-2|TRBD1
TGTGCCAGCAGTGGGACAGGGGGATACACCTTC
CASSGTGGYTF
>TRBV27|.|TRBJ1-6|TRBD1
TGTGCCAGCAGTTCGGACAGGGGAAATTCACCCCTCCACTTT
CASSSDRGNSPLHF
>TRBV19|.|TRBJ2-7|TRBD2
TGTGCCAGTAGTATAACTAGCGTCACCTCGTTACAGCAGTACTTC
CASSITSVTSLQQYF
>TRBV18|once|TRBJ2-7|TRBD2
TGTGCCAGCTCACCGGGACTAGCGGGAGTGATTTACGAGCAGTACTTC
CASSPGLAGVIYEQYF
>TRBV4-3|.|TRBJ2-1|.
TGCGCCAGCAGCCAAGGGAGGGTCCATGAGCAGTTCTTC
CASSQGRVHEQFF
>TRBV5-8|.|TRBJ2-4|.
TGTGCCAGCAGCACAGGACAGCCTCTAGCCAAAAACATTCAGTACTTC
CASSTGQPLAKNIQYF
>TRBV3-1/TRBV3-2|.|TRBJ2-1|.
TGTGCCAGCAGCCGAAGCTCCGGGGGCAATGAGCAGTTCTTC
CASSRSSGGNEQFF
>TRBV7-8|.|TRBJ2-5|.
TGTGCCAGCAACACTCAGGGGTTCGGGGAGACCCAGTACTTC
CASNTQGFGETQYF
>TRBV28|.|TRBJ1-2|.
TGTGCCAGCAGTTCCACCGCCAGGGGAAGGGAAGGCTACACCTTC
CASSSTARGREGYTF
>TRBV12-3/TRBV12-4|.|TRBJ1-2|TRBD1
TGTGCCAGCAGTCCCGGGACAGGGTTTGGCTACACCTTC
CASSPGTGFGYTF
>TRBV7-6|.|TRBJ1-5|.
TGTGCCAGCAGTCCTGGCACAGGGATTTTCGAGCCCCAGCATTTT
CASSPGTGIFEPQHF
>TRBV19|.|TRBJ2-3|TRBD2
TGTGCCAGTAGTATAAGGGGACAAAGGACTAGCGGGAGGGGCACAGATACGCAGTATTTT
CASSIRGQRTSGRGTDTQYF
>TRBV10-1|once|TRBJ2-3|TRBD2
TGCGCCAGCAGTGGGGGCGTCGCTAGCGGGGAGAACCGGATAATCACAGATACGCAGTATTTT
CASSGGVASGENRIITDTQYF
>TRBV2|.|TRBJ2-5|.
TGTGCCAGCAGTGAAGCCAGGGCACAAGAGACCCAGTACTTC
CASSEARAQETQYF
>TRBV2|.|TRBJ2-2|.
TGTGCCAGCGGTCGGGACTTACTTATCACCGGGGAGCTGTTTTTT
CASGRDLLITGELFF
>TRBV28|.|TRBJ1-1|.
TGTGCCAGCAGGCCCTCGGGGGGCCGGGGTCTGAACACTGAAGCTTTCTTT
CASRPSGGRGLNTEAFF
>TRBV27|.|TRBJ2-5|.
TGTGCCAGCAGTTTGGTCCCGCCAGGTAGTAAGAAAGAGACCCAGTACTTC
CASSLVPPGSKKETQYF
>TRBV6-5|.|TRBJ2-1|TRBD2
TGTGCCAGCAGCCAAAAGCGGGGGGGTGAGCAGTTCTTC
CASSQKRGGEQFF
>TRBV7-2|.|TRBJ1-2|TRBD1
TGTGCCAGCAGGACGACAGGGGGCGGGGAGGGCTATGGCTACACCTTC
CASRTTGGGEGYGYTF
>TRBV6-5|.|TRBJ2-7|TRBD1
TGTGCCAGCAGTTTCCCCCGGGACAGGGTAACCTACGAGCAGTACTTC
CASSFPRDRVTYEQYF
>TRBV3-1/TRBV3-2|once|TRBJ2-3|.
TGTGCCAGCAGCCCCCCGGGAGATACGCAGTATTTT
CASSPPGDTQYF
>TRBV6-5|.|TRBJ1-3|TRBD1
TGTGCCAGCAGTAGAGACAGGGCTGGAAACACCATATATTTT
CASSRDRAGNTIYF
>TRBV7-9|.|TRBJ1-5|.
TGTGCCAGCAGCCCTGGGAGGGGCAATCAGCCCCAGCATTTT
CASSPGRGNQPQHF
>TRBV18|once|TRBJ1-5|.
TGTGCCAGCTCACTCTCGTCGGGTTATAGCAATCAGCCCCAGCATTTT
CASSLSSGYSNQPQHF
>TRBV6-1|.|TRBJ2-3|TRBD1
TGTGCCAGCAGTGCACCCGCCGGGACAGGGGAATCCCACACAGATACGCAGTATTTT
CASSAPAGTGESHTDTQYF
>TRBV20-1|.|TRBJ2-3|TRBD1
TGCAGTGCTAGTACCGGGACAGAGATTTCCGATACGCAGTATTTT
CSASTGTEISDTQYF
>TRBV28|.|TRBJ2-5|.
TGTGCCAGCAGTTTACCTCAGGGGTCGCAGACCCAGTACTTC
CASSLPQGSQTQYF
>TRBV11-2|.|TRBJ2-1|.
TGTGCCAGCAGCCATACGTTCGGGAGTGACAATGAGCAGTTCTTC
CASSHTFGSDNEQFF
>TRBV3-1/TRBV3-2|.|TRBJ1-2|.
TGTGCCAGCAGCCAAGGACCGGGAGCAAGCTATGGCTACACCTTC
CASSQGPGASYGYTF
>TRBV5-1|.|TRBJ2-3|.
TGCGCCAGCAGCCGATACTCCCCAGGGTCAGATACGCAGTATTTT
CASSRYSPGSDTQYF
>TRBV24-1|.|TRBJ2-5|TRBD2
TGTGCCACCAGTGACCGAACTAGCGGGGGGGAGACCCAGTACTTC
CATSDRTSGGETQYF
>TRBV5-1|.|TRBJ2-5|TRBD1
TGCGCCAGCAGCTTAAGGGGACAGCCGGTGGAGACCCAGTACTTC
CASSLRGQPVETQYF
>TRBV18|few|TRBJ2-3|.
TGTGCCAGCTCACAGGCGGGGGCTAGCACAGATACGCAGTATTTT
CASSQAGASTDTQYF